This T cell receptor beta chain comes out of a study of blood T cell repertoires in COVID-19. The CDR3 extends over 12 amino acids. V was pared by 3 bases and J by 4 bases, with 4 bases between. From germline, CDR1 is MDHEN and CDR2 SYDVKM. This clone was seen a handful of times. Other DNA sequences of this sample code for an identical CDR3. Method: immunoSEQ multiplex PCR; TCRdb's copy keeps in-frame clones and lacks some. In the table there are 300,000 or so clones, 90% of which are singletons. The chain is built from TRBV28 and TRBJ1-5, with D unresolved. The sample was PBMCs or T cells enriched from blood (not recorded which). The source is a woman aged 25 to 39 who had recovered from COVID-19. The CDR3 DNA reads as TGTGCCAGCAGTTTTAGTAATCAGCCCCAGCATTTT. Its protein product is CASSFSNQPQHF. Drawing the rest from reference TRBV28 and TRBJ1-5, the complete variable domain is DVKVTQSSRYLVKRTGEKVFLECVQDMDHENMFWYRQDPGLGLRLIYFSYDVKMKEKGDIPEGYSVSREKKERFSLILESASTNQTSMYLCASSFSNQPQHFGDGTRLSIL.